This T cell receptor beta chain emerged from a study of blood T cells in healthy people across ages. The study, taken as a whole, reports: A strong correlation was seen between TCR beta diversity and naive T cell percentage.

Total RNA extracted from each sample amounted to at least 6 micrograms. CDR1 is MNHEY and CDR2 is SVGAGI in the germline V gene. The V end lost 2 bases, the J end lost 4 bases, and 10 bases lay between the germline ends. The CDR3 has 14 residues. Then a second PCR, running roughly 7 to 12 cycles, was carried out with a sample-barcoded 5' primer and a J-beta primer mix. TCRdb redid the calling of the 5' RACE reads with MiXCR, one entry per CDR3 protein. The sample lists 750,000 to 950,000 distinct CDR3 sequences, around 24% occurring once. A note on this clonotype: The antigen is not known. This CDR3 fails to terminate in the conserved phenylalanine or tryptophan, so it likely reflects a read error.

The data also belong to a second study, concerning T cells of mothers and their children.

The V gene is TRBV6-5, the J gene TRBJ2-3; D remains unclear. The receptor was derived from a boy under 18 in good health. Sequencing used blood. The CDR3 DNA is TGTGCCAGCAGTTACAGTGTTTCGGCAGATACGCAGTATTGT. Amino acid sequence: CASSYSVSADTQYC.